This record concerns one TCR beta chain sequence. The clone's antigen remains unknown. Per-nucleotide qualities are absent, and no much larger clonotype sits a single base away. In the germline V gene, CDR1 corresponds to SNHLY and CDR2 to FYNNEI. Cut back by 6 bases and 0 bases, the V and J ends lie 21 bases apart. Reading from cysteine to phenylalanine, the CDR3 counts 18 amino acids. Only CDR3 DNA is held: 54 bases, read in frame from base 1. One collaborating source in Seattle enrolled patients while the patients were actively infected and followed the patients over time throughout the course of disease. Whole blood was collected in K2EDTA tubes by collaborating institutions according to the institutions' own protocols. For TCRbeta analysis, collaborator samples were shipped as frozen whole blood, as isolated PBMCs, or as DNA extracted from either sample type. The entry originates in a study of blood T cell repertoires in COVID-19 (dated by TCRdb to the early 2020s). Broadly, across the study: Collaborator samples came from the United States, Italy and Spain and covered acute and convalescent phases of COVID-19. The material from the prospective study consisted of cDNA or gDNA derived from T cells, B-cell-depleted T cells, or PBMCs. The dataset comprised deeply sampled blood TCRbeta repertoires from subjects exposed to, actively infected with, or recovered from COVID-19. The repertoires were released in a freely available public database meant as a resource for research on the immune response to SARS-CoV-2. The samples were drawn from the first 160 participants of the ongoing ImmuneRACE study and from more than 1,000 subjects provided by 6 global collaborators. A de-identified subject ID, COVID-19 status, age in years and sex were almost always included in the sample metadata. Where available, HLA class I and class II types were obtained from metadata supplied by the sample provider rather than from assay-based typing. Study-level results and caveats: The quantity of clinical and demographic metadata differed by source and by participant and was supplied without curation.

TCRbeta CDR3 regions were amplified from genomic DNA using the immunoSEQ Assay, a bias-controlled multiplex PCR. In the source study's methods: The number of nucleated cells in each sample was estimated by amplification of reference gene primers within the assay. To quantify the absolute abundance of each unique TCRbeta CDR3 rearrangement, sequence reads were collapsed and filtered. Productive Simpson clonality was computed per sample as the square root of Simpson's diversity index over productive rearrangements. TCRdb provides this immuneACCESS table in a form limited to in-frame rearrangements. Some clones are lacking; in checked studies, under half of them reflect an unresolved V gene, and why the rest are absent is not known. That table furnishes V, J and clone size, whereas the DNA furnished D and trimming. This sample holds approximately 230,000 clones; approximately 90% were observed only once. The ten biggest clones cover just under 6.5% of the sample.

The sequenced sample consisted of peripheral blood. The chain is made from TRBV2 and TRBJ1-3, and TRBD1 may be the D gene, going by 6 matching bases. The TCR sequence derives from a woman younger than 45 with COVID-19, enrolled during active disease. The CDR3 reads CASRLDRNRRHSGNTIYF. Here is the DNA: TGTGCCAGCAGACTAGACAGGAATAGACGGCACTCTGGAAACACCATATATTTT.